This T cell receptor beta chain was documented in a study of technical replicates of blood from several donors. CDR1 is SGDLS, CDR2 YYNGEE, per germline. The CDR3 runs 17 residues. Trimming took 0 bases from V and 4 from J; bases not matched to a gene: 8. Clones were sequenced by immunoSEQ multiplex PCR, and TCRdb holds only the in-frame ones, with some missing. Of tens of thousands of clones in the sample, 85% to 95% are singletons; the top ten hold around 0.37%. The source is a human donor in good health. The sequenced sample consisted of T cells isolated from PBMCs. V usage is TRBV9 and J usage is TRBJ2-1; TRBD2 matches at 9 bases. CDR3 coding DNA: TGTGCCAGCAGCGTAGAAGGCGGGAGGGCTAAGTACAATGAGCAGTTCTTC. Its translation: CASSVEGGRAKYNEQFF.